This T cell receptor (beta chain) appears in the sequencing data of a study of beta chain features in type 1 diabetes. General study findings and limits: Since sequencing was performed on cDNA, cells with high TCR expression could be over-represented. TCRB CDR3s from Type 1 diabetes patients were moderately but significantly shorter in all four CD4+ subsets.

This clone was counted only a few times. No antigen is known for it. The investigators reverse transcribed all of the isolated RNA, so they sequenced expressed TCRB transcripts. The repertoire was sequenced with immunoSEQ multiplex PCR; TCRdb's copy has only in-frame clones and lacks some. The sample consists of over 700,000 clones, about a sixth of them appearing once. Sorting of CD4+ naive, central memory, regulatory and stem cell-like memory cells was performed via CD45RO/CCR7/CD25/CD127/CD95/CD27. The specimen was naive CD4+ T cells from blood. The source of this sequence is a woman aged 18 to 35 in good health.

This CDR3 is CASSPGLAVTYEQYF. In nucleotides, the CDR3 is TGTGCCAGCAGCCCCGGACTAGCAGTCACATACGAGCAGTACTTC. This chain connects TRBV5-4 to TRBJ2-7; TRBD2 matches 8 bases. The junction had 10 bases not matched to a gene; V was cut back by 4 bases and J by 4 bases. This CDR3 comprises 15 residues. CDR1 and CDR2 from the germline V gene are SGHNT and YYREEE (reference sequence).